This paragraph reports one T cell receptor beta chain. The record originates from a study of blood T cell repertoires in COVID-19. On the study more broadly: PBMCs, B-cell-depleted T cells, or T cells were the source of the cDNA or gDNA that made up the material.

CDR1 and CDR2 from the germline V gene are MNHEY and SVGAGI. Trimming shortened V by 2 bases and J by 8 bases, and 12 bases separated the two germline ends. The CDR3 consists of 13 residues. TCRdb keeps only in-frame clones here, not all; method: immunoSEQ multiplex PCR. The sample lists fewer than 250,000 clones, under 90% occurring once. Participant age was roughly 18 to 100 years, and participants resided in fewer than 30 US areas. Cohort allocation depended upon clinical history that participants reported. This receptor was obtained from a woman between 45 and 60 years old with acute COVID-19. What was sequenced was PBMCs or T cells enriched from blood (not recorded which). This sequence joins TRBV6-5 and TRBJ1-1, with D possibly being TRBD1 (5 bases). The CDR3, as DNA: TGTGCCAGCAGTTACCGTCGGGGGAACGAAGCTTTCTTT. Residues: CASSYRRGNEAFF.